Below, one TCR beta chain is given with its context. This CDR3 contains 17 residues. V shed 5 bases and J shed 1 base, with 17 bases lying between them. The V gene's germline CDR1 is LGHNA and CDR2 YNFKEQ. This entry belongs to a study of T cell changes during pregnancy in multiple sclerosis. Sequenced by immunoSEQ multiplex PCR; TCRdb stores in-frame clones only, minus some. Of 55,000 to 70,000 clones listed, about nine tenths are singletons. This clonotype originated in a female donor with multiple sclerosis, enrolled in a pregnancy study. Here the sequenced sample was CD4+ T cells from peripheral blood mononuclear cells, taken after pregnancy. The V and J genes are TRBV4-2 and TRBJ2-2; D is perhaps TRBD1 (6 bases). DNA for the CDR3: TGTGCCAGCAGCATTCATGAACGGACAGAGAACACCGGGGAGCTGTTTTTT. Its protein product is CASSIHERTENTGELFF.